This is a list of T cell receptor beta chains from one sample in a study of T cell responses to AZD1222 COVID-19 vaccine. Libraries were prepared by immunoSEQ multiplex PCR; TCRdb keeps only in-frame clonotypes and omits some of them. The data contain about 85,000 clones, 75% to 95% of them seen just once; the ten biggest clones take up around 8%. Here the sequenced sample was peripheral blood, taken 28 days after the second AZD1222 dose. The receptors were gathered from an adult who received the AZD1222 COVID-19 vaccine. CDR3s include the opening cysteine and the closing phenylalanine or tryptophan. A D gene is named only where the DNA matches it firmly. Size values are once, few and many counts, or a class for expanded clones, and some rows have none.

j_call,v_call,d_call,clone_size,cdr3_aa,cdr3_nt
TRBJ2-7,TRBV3-1/TRBV3-2,TRBD2,NA,CASSHGTSNHEQYF,TGTGCCAGCAGCCACGGGACTAGTAACCACGAGCAGTACTTC
TRBJ2-1,TRBV7-3,TRBD1,NA,CASSLRQGAYNEQFF,TGTGCCAGCAGCTTACGGCAGGGGGCGTACAATGAGCAGTTCTTC
TRBJ2-7,TRBV5-4,TRBD2,few,CASSLGSGLSYEQYF,TGTGCCAGCAGCTTGGGTAGCGGGCTCTCCTACGAGCAGTACTTC
TRBJ2-7,TRBV3-1/TRBV3-2,NA,NA,CASSQEGLEQYF,TGTGCCAGCAGCCAAGAGGGACTCGAGCAGTACTTC
TRBJ2-3,TRBV5-4,TRBD2,NA,CASSLREGGTDTQYF,TGTGCCAGCAGCCTCCGGGAGGGGGGCACAGATACGCAGTATTTT
TRBJ2-6,TRBV5-1,NA,NA,CASSPQGAGANVLTF,TGCGCCAGCAGCCCACAGGGAGCTGGGGCCAACGTCCTGACTTTC
TRBJ1-5,TRBV4-1,NA,NA,CASSQDPGLNSNQPQHF,TGCGCCAGCAGCCAAGACCCCGGACTGAATAGCAATCAGCCCCAGCATTTT
TRBJ1-5,TRBV5-1,TRBD1,NA,CASSDRGGNQPQHF,TGCGCCAGCAGCGACAGGGGTGGCAATCAGCCCCAGCATTTT
TRBJ2-2,TRBV18,NA,NA,CASSPSGSTNTGELFF,TGTGCCAGCTCACCCTCGGGATCCACGAACACCGGGGAGCTGTTTTTT
TRBJ2-5,TRBV27,NA,NA,CASSSGWEETQYF,TGTGCCAGCAGTTCGGGGTGGGAGGAGACCCAGTACTTC
TRBJ2-1,TRBV29-1,TRBD2,NA,CSVKVAGGPGEQFF,TGCAGCGTAAAAGTAGCGGGAGGGCCGGGTGAGCAGTTCTTC
TRBJ1-5,TRBV27,NA,NA,CATRPGGNQPQHF,TGTGCCACCCGACCAGGGGGCAATCAGCCCCAGCATTTT
TRBJ1-4,TRBV4-1,NA,NA,CASSQTVRGSEKLFF,TGCGCCAGCAGTCAAACGGTGCGAGGCAGTGAAAAACTGTTTTTT
TRBJ2-6,TRBV10-3,TRBD1,NA,CAVGTGGRSGANVLTF,TGTGCCGTCGGCACAGGGGGAAGGTCTGGGGCCAACGTCCTGACTTTC
TRBJ2-7,TRBV28,NA,once,CASIDGRGYEQYF,TGTGCCAGCATCGACGGACGGGGCTACGAGCAGTACTTC